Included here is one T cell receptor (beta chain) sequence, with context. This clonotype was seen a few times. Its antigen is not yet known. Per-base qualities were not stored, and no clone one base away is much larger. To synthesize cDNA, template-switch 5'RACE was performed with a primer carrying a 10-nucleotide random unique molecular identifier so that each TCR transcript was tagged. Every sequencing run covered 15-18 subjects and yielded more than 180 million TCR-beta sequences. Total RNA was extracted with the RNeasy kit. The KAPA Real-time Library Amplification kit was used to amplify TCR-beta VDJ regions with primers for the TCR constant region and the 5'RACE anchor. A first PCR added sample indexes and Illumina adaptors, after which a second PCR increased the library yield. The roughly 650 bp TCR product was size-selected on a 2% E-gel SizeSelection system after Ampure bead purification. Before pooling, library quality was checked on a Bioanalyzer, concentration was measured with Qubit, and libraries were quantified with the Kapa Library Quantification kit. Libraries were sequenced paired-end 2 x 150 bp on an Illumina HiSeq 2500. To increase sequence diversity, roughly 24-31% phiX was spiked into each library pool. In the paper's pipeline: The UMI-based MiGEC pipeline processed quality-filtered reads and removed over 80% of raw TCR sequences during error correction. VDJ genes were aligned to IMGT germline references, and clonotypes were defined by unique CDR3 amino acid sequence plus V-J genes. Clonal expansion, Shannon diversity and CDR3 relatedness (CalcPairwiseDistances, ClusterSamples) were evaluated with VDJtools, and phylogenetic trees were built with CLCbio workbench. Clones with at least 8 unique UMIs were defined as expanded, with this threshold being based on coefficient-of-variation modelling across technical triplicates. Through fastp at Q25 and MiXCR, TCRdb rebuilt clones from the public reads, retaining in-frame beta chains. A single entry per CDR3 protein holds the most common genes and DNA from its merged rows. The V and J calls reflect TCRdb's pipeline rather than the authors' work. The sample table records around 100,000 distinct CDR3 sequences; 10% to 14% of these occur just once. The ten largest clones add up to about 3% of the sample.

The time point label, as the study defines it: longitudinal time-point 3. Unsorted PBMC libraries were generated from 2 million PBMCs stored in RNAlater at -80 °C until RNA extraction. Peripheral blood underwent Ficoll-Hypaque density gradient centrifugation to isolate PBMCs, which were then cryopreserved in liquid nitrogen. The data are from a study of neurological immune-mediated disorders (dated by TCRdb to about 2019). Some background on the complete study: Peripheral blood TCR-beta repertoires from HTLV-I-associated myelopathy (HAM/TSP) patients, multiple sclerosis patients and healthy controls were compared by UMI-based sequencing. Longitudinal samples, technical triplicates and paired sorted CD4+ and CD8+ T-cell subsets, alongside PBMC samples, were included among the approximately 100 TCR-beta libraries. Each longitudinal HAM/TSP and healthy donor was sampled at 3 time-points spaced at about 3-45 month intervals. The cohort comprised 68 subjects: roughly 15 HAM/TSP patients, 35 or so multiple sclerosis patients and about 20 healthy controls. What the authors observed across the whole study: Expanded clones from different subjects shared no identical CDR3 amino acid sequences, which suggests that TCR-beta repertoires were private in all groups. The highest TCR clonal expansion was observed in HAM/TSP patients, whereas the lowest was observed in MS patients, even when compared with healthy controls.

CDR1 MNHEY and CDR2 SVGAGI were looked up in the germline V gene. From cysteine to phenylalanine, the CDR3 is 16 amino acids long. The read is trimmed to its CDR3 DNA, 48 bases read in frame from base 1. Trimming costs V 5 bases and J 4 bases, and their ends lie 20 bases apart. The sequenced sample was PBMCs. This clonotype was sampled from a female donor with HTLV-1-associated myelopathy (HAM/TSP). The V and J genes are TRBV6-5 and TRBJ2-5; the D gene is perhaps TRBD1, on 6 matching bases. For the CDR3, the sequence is CASSTGTGSSVETQYF. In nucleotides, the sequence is TGTGCCAGCAGTACCGGAACAGGGAGCTCGGTAGAGACCCAGTACTTC.